What follows are 25 T cell receptor beta chains derived from one specimen sequenced in a study of T cell responses to AZD1222 COVID-19 vaccine. The protocol was immunoSEQ multiplex PCR, while the TCRdb copy is restricted to in-frame clones and leaves out a portion. Altogether some 150,000 clones are present, 88% being singletons, with the ten largest covering more than 6.5%. The sample in question was peripheral blood, obtained after recovery from COVID-19. The receptors derive from an adult who had recovered from COVID-19.

V and J are TRBV19 and TRBJ2-3; D is tentatively TRBD1 or TRBD2 (5 bases each). From germline, CDR1 is LNHDA and CDR2 SQIVND (reference sequence). V lost 3 bases and J 1 base, leaving 11 bases between the germline ends. The CDR3 extends over 15 amino acids. CDR3 sequence (DNA): TGTGCCAGTAGTATGGGGCGGGTCCGCACAGATACGCAGTATTTT. Its protein is CASSMGRVRTDTQYF.

This clone was picked up one time. The chain carries TRBV12-3 or TRBV12-4 and TRBJ1-1, with D unresolved. The CDR3 is 13 residues long. Trimming removed 2 bases at V and 5 bases at J, with 9 bases between. The CDR3 DNA is TGTGCCAGCAGTTTATTTCCCGGGACTGAAGCTTTCTTT. Encoded protein: CASSLFPGTEAFF.

V gene TRBV12-3 or TRBV12-4 combines with J gene TRBJ2-4; 8 bases are shared with TRBD1. The CDR3 runs to 13 residues. V lost 6 bases, J lost 6 bases, and 4 bases stayed unmatched. The chain's CDR3 is CASRGQEANIQYF. The CDR3 DNA sequence: TGTGCCAGCAGGGGACAGGAGGCAAACATTCAGTACTTC.

In the case of this clone: In the same sample, other DNA sequences code for this CDR3. V is TRBV12-3 or TRBV12-4 and J is TRBJ1-1; weak D call: TRBD1 (6 bases). The CDR3 extends over 13 amino acids. V dropped 2 bases and J dropped 4 bases, with 8 bases sitting between them. CDR3 in amino acids: CASSLRGGTEAFF. For the CDR3, the DNA is TGTGCCAGCAGTTTAAGGGGGGGCACTGAAGCTTTCTTT.

The chain uses TRBV6-5 and TRBJ1-2; D call uncertain. The CDR3 totals 11 residues. CDR1 and CDR2 (germline): MNHEY, SVGAGI. Trimming shortened V by 10 bases and J by 4 bases, and 10 bases separated the two germline ends. This CDR3 is CATTDAYGYTF. The CDR3 DNA is TGTGCCACCACAGACGCCTATGGCTACACCTTC.

The chain recombines TRBV18 with TRBJ1-4; D not resolved. Trimming left V 3 bases short and J 7 bases short, with 9 bases between. Germline lookup yields CDR1 KGHSH and CDR2 LQKENI. The CDR3 length is 13 residues. This chain's CDR3 is CASSPELGEKLFF. CDR3 coding DNA: TGTGCCAGCTCACCCGAGTTGGGTGAAAAACTGTTTTTT. The complete variable domain, with remaining parts taken from reference TRBV18 and TRBJ1-4, reads NAGVMQNPRHLVRRRGQEARLRCSPMKGHSHVYWYRQLPEEGLKFMVYLQKENIIDESGMPKERFSAEFPKEGPSILRIQQVVRGDSAAYFCASSPELGEKLFFGSGTQLSVL.

This chain uses TRBV5-1 with TRBJ2-3, with 8 bases matching TRBD1. V shed 4 bases, J shed 2 bases, and the junction held 6 bases outside the gene matches. CDR3 length equals 15 residues. Looked up from germline, CDR1 is SGHRS and CDR2 is YFSETQ. CDR3 loop: CASSQRTGNTDTQYF. The CDR3, as DNA: TGCGCCAGCAGCCAACGGACAGGGAACACAGATACGCAGTATTTT.

The chain combines TRBV27 with TRBJ1-1, with D possibly TRBD1 on 5 matching bases. This CDR3 contains 14 residues. Per the germline V gene, CDR1 is MNHEY and CDR2 is SMNVEV (reference sequence). V was shortened by 4 bases and J by 1 base, with 10 bases between the two germline ends. The CDR3 here is CASSYGGPNTEAFF. Here the CDR3 DNA reads TGTGCCAGCAGTTACGGGGGTCCGAACACTGAAGCTTTCTTT.

The rearrangement joins TRBV14 to TRBJ2-7, with a tentative D call TRBD1 (6 bases). Per germline, CDR1 SGHDN and CDR2 FVKESK. Trimming took 3 bases from V and 3 from J, leaving 15 bases between them. The CDR3 has 15 amino acids. This CDR3 reads CASSHGGVRDYEQYF. The CDR3 DNA is TGTGCCAGCAGCCATGGGGGCGTGAGGGACTACGAGCAGTACTTC.

In its sample, this clone was seen once. The rearrangement joins TRBV7-9 to TRBJ2-7; D uncertain. Looked up from germline, CDR1 is SEHNR and CDR2 is FQNEAQ (reference sequence). The CDR3 totals 12 residues. The V end lost 3 bases, the J end lost 2 bases, and 5 bases lay between the germline ends. CDR3 in amino acids: CASSFTPYEQYF. The CDR3 nucleotides read TGTGCCAGCAGCTTTACCCCCTACGAGCAGTACTTC.

Concerning this clone itself: Other nucleotide sequences from this sample produce the same CDR3. The V call is TRBV5-1, the J call TRBJ2-3; TRBD2 might be the D (6 bases). The CDR3 is 15 residues long. Germline CDR1 and CDR2: SGHRS and YFSETQ. Between the trimmed V and J ends, which lost 0 bases and 2 bases, there was a span of 10 bases. CDR3 nucleotide sequence: TGCGCCAGCAGCTTGGCAAGGGACTTCACAGATACGCAGTATTTT. Translation gives CASSLARDFTDTQYF.

This clone was observed a few times. V is TRBV2 and J is TRBJ2-3; D assignment may be TRBD1 or TRBD2 (5 bases each). Germline-derived CDR1 and CDR2 are SNHLY and FYNNEI. With 1 base removed from V and 6 bases from J, the gap between germline ends came to 14 bases. This CDR3 is 15 amino acids long. The CDR3 DNA reads as TGTGCCAGCAGTGAAGGAAGGGACCCGCTGGATACGCAGTATTTT. Protein: CASSEGRDPLDTQYF. Full variable domain (outside the CDR3, taken from reference TRBV2 and TRBJ2-3): EPEVTQTPSHQVTQMGQEVILRCVPISNHLYFYWYRQILGQKVEFLVSFYNNEISEKSEIFDDQFSVERPDGSNFTLKIRSTKLEDSAMYFCASSEGRDPLDTQYFGPGTRLTVL.

The chain has TRBV20-1 and TRBJ2-3; D remains ambiguous. The length of the CDR3 is 12 residues. Germline assignment: CDR1 DFQATT and CDR2 SNEGSKA (reference sequence). The V gene lost 3 bases and the J gene lost 6 bases, with 10 bases spanning the gap. The CDR3 region has the DNA TGCAGTGCTAGTAGAGACATTGATACGCAGTATTTT. Its protein is CSASRDIDTQYF.

V usage is TRBV18 and J usage is TRBJ1-4; D call uncertain. Trimming stripped 0 bases from V and 4 bases from J, with 9 bases between. Germline assignment: CDR1 KGHSH and CDR2 LQKENI. This CDR3 contains 15 residues. DNA of the CDR3: TGTGCCAGCTCACCACCGAAAGGGTTTAATGAAAAACTGTTTTTT. Its translation is CASSPPKGFNEKLFF.

This rearrangement joins TRBV5-4 to TRBJ2-1, with 11 positions matching TRBD2. After removal of 4 bases from V and 8 bases from J, the junction contained 8 bases not matched to a gene. Germline V gives CDR1 SGHNT, CDR2 YYREEE (reference sequence). The CDR3 sequence is 15 residues long. CDR3 nucleotides: TGTGCCAGCAGCGGGGGGATAGCGGGAGGGGATGAGCAGTTCTTC. It encodes CASSGGIAGGDEQFF.

This clone appeared once. The chain has TRBV5-6 and TRBJ2-7; the D is unclear. The CDR3 sequence is 15 residues long. Germline CDR1 SGHDT, CDR2 YYEEEE. V lost 4 bases to trimming and J lost 1 base, with 15 bases between them. The CDR3 is CASSRRVGASYEQYF. The CDR3 nucleotides are TGTGCCAGCAGCCGCCGGGTGGGTGCATCCTACGAGCAGTACTTC.

This clone showed up just once. The chain is built from TRBV6-5 and TRBJ1-5, with D tentatively TRBD1 (6 bases). CDR3 length: 15 amino acids. The V and J ends lost 6 bases and 4 bases respectively, with 16 bases between them. In germline, CDR1 is MNHEY, CDR2 SVGAGI. CDR3 protein: CASREAGAKNQPQHF. CDR3 nucleotides: TGTGCCAGCAGGGAGGCAGGGGCCAAGAATCAGCCCCAGCATTTT.

This rearrangement joins TRBV11-3 to TRBJ2-3; 7 bases line up with TRBD1. The germline V gene has CDR1 SGHNT and CDR2 YENEEA. The V and J ends lost 5 bases and 5 bases, in that order; junction bases with no gene match: 13. This CDR3 comprises 16 residues. The CDR3 DNA is TGTGCCAGCAGCCTTAAGGGGACAGCTTACGAAGATACGCAGTATTTT. As protein: CASSLKGTAYEDTQYF.

This sequence joins TRBV9 and TRBJ2-1; 13 bases are a match to TRBD2. CDR1 is SGDLS and CDR2 is YYNGEE in the germline V gene. Trimming at V came to 3 bases and at J to 5 bases, leaving 8 bases not matched to a gene. The CDR3 covers 17 residues. The CDR3 bases are TGTGCCAGCAGCGCTCGTCTCGGGACTAGCGGGAACAATGAGCAGTTCTTC. It translates to CASSARLGTSGNNEQFF.

The J gene is TRBJ1-1, the V gene TRBV7-2; D may be TRBD1 (5 bases). The V and J ends lost 5 bases and 4 bases respectively, with 14 bases between them. CDR1 SGHTA and CDR2 FQGNSA come from the germline V gene. The CDR3 is 14 amino acids. In nucleotides, the CDR3 is TGTGCCAGCAGCCAAGGGGCTTTTGGCACTGAAGCTTTCTTT. Amino acid sequence: CASSQGAFGTEAFF.

V and J are TRBV7-2 and TRBJ1-5; no firm D call. The CDR3 is 16 residues long. V lost 3 bases to trimming and J lost 0 bases, with 12 bases between them. In germline, CDR1 is SGHTA, CDR2 FQGNSA. The CDR3 is CASSFGSVASNQPQHF. The CDR3 nucleotides read TGTGCCAGCAGCTTTGGGTCGGTGGCTAGCAATCAGCCCCAGCATTTT. Combining the CDR3 with reference TRBV7-2 and TRBJ1-5 gives the whole variable domain GAGVSQSPSNKVTEKGKDVELRCDPISGHTALYWYRQSLGQGLEFLIYFQGNSAPDKSGLPSDRFSAERTGGSVSTLTIQRTQQEDSAVYLCASSFGSVASNQPQHFGDGTRLSIL.

This chain links TRBV4-2 with TRBJ2-2; D could derive from TRBD1 or TRBD2 (6 bases each). Germline V gives CDR1 LGHNA, CDR2 YNFKEQ. The CDR3 loop spans 16 amino acids. The V end lost 7 bases, the J end lost 5 bases, and 20 bases lay between the germline ends. This chain's CDR3 is CASTYLGGRGTGELFF. The CDR3 region has the DNA TGTGCCAGCACCTACTTAGGGGGGCGCGGTACCGGGGAGCTGTTTTTT.

To note about this clone: One end of the junction fails to match germline, which may point to a read error. The rearrangement links TRBV7-7 to TRBJ2-7; 7 nucleotides line up with TRBD1. Germline lookup yields CDR1 SSHAT and CDR2 FNYEAQ (reference sequence). The CDR3 runs 14 residues. Here the CDR3 reads CASSPADRPYEQYF. In DNA, the CDR3 is TGTGCTAGCAGCCCCGCGGACAGGCCCTACGAGCAGTACTTC.

The chain recombines TRBV6-5 with TRBJ1-6; 8 bases match TRBD1. CDR1 and CDR2 from the germline V gene are MNHEY and SVGAGI. The CDR3 sequence is 15 residues long. V trimming: 6 bases; J trimming: 6 bases; junction bases outside the gene matches: 7. The DNA of the CDR3 is TGTGCCAGCAGGATACTCAGGGGGCCTAATTCACCCCTCCACTTT. This codes for CASRILRGPNSPLHF.

The chain uses TRBV25-1 and TRBJ1-4; D not resolved. Germline CDR1 MGHDK, CDR2 SYGVNS. V was cut by 4 bases and J by 3 bases, with 6 bases left in between. This CDR3 comprises 13 residues. In DNA, the CDR3 is TGTGCCAGCAGTGGAAACTCTAATGAAAAACTGTTTTTT. Protein: CASSGNSNEKLFF. Based on the CDR3 plus reference TRBV25-1 and TRBJ1-4, the full variable domain is EADIYQTPRYLVIGTGKKITLECSQTMGHDKMYWYQQDPGMELHLIHYSYGVNSTEKGDLSSESTVSRIRTEHFPLTLESARPSHTSQYLCASSGNSNEKLFFGSGTQLSVL.